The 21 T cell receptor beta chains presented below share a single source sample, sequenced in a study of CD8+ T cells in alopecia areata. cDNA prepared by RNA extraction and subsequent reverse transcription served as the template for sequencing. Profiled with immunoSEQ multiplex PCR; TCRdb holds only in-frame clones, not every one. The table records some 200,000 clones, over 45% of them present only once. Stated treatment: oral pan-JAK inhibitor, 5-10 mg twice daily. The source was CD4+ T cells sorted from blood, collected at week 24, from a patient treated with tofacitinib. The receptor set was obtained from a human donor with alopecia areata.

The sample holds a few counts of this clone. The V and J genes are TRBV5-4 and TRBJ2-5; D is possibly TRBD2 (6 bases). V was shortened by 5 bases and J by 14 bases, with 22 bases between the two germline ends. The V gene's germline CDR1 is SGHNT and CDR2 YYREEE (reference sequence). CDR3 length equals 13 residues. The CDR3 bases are TGTGCCAGCAGTCTGGACGAGTCGGGGAGGCCCTACTTC. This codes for CASSLDESGRPYF.

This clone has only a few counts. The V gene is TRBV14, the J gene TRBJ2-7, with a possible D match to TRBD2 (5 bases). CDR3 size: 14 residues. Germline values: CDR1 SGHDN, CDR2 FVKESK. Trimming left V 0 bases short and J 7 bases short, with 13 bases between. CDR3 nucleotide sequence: TGTGCCAGCAGCCAAGATTGGGCAACGGGGGAGCAGTACTTC. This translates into CASSQDWATGEQYF.

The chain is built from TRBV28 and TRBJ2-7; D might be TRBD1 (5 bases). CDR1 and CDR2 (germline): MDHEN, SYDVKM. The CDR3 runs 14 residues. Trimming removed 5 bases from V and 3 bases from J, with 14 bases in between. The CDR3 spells CASSRIDRNYEQYF. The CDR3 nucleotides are TGTGCCAGCAGTCGCATCGACAGAAACTACGAGCAGTACTTC.

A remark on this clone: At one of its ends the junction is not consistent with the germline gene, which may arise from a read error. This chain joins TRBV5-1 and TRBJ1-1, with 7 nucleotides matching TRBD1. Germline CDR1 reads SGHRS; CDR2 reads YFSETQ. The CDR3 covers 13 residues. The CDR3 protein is CASSTTTGTEAFF. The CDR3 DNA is TGCGCCAGCAGCACAACGACAGGGACTGAAGCTTTCTTC.

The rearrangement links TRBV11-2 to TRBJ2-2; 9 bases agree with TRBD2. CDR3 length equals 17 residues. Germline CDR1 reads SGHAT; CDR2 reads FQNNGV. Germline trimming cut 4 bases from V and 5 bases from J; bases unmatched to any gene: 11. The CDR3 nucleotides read TGTGCCAGCAGCTCCCCGACAGTGACTAGCGGAACCGGGGAGCTGTTTTTT. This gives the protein CASSSPTVTSGTGELFF.

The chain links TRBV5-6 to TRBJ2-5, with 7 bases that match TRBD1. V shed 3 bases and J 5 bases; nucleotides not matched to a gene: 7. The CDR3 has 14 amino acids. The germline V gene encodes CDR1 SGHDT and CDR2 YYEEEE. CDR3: CASSWRTGIETQYF. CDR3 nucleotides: TGTGCCAGCAGCTGGCGGACAGGAATCGAGACCCAGTACTTC. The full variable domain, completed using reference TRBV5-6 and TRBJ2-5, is DAGVTQSPTHLIKTRGQQVTLRCSPKSGHDTVSWYQQALGQGPQFIFQYYEEEERQRGNFPDRFSGHQFPNYSSELNVNALLLGDSALYLCASSWRTGIETQYFGPGTRLLVL.

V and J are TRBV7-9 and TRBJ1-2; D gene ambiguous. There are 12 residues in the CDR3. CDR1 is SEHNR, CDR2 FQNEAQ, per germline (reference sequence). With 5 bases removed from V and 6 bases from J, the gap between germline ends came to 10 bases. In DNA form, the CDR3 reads TGTGCCAGCAGCCCACGGTCGGATGGCTACACCTTC. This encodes CASSPRSDGYTF.

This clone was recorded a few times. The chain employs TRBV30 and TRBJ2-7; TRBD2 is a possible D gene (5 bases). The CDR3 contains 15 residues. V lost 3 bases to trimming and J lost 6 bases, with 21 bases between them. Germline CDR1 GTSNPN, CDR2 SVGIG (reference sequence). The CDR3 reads CAWSISGTRAGEQYF. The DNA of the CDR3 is TGTGCCTGGAGCATAAGCGGAACCCGGGCGGGCGAGCAGTACTTC.

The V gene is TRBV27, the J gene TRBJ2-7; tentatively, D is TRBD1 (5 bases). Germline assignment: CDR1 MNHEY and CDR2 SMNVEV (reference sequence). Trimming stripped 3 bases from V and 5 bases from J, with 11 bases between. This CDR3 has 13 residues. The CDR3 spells CASSLGREDEQYF. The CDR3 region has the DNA TGTGCCAGCAGTTTGGGCAGGGAAGACGAGCAGTACTTC.

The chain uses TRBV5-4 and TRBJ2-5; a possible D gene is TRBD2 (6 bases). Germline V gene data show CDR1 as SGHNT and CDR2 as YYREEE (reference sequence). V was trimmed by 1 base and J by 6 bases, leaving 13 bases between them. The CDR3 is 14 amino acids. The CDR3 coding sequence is TGTGCCAGCAGCTTGTGGGACTCCTACCAGACCCAGTACTTC. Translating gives CASSLWDSYQTQYF.

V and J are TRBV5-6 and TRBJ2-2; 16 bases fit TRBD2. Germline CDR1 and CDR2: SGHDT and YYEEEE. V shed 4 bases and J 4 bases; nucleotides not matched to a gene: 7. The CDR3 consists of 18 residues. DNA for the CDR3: TGTGCCAGCAGCCCCGGGACTAGCGGGAGGGGTGTCACCGGGGAGCTGTTTTTT. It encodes CASSPGTSGRGVTGELFF.

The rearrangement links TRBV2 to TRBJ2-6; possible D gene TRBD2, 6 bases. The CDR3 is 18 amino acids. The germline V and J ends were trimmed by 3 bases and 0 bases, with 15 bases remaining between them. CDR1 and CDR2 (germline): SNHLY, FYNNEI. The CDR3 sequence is CASSEWLARNSGANVLTF. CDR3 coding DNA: TGTGCCAGCAGTGAGTGGCTAGCGCGTAACTCTGGGGCCAACGTCCTGACTTTC. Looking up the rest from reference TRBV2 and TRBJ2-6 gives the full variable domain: EPEVTQTPSHQVTQMGQEVILRCVPISNHLYFYWYRQILGQKVEFLVSFYNNEISEKSEIFDDQFSVERPDGSNFTLKIRSTKLEDSAMYFCASSEWLARNSGANVLTFGAGSRLTVL.

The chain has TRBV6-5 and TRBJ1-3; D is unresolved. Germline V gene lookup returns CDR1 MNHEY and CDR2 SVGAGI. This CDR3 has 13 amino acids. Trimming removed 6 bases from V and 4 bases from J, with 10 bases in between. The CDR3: CASSRSGGNTIYF. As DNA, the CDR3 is TGTGCCAGCAGCAGAAGTGGAGGAAACACCATATATTTT.

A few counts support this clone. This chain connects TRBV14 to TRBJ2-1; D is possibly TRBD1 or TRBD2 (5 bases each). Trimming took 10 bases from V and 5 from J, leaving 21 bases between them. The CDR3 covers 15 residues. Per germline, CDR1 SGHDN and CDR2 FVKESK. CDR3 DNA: TGTGCCACCCCACGGGACCCTAGGGGCCACAATGAGCAGTTCTTC. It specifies CATPRDPRGHNEQFF.

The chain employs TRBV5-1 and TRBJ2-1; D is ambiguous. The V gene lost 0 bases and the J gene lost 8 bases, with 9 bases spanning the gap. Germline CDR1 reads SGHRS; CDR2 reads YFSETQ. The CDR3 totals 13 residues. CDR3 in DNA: TGCGCCAGCAGCTTGGTGCTTGGCGATGAGCAGTTCTTC. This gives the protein CASSLVLGDEQFF.

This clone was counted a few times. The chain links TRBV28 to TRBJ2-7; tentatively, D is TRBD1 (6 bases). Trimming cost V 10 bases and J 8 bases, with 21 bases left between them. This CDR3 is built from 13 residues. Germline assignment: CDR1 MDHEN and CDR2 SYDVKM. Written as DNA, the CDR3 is TGTGCCACCCTCCCCCCGGACAGACCGAAGCAGTACTTC. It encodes CATLPPDRPKQYF.

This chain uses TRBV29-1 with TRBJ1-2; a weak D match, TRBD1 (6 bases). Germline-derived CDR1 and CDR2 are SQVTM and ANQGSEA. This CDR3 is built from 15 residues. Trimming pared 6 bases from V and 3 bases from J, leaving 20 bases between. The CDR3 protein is CSVLGGSGGDYGYTF. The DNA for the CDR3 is TGCAGCGTGCTGGGGGGCAGCGGAGGCGACTATGGCTACACCTTC.

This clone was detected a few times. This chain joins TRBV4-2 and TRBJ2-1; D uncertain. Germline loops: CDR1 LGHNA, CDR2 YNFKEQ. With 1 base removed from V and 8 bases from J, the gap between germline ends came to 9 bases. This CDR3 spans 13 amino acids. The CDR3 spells CASSQGLRDEQFF. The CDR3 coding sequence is TGTGCCAGCAGCCAAGGCCTCCGAGATGAGCAGTTCTTC.

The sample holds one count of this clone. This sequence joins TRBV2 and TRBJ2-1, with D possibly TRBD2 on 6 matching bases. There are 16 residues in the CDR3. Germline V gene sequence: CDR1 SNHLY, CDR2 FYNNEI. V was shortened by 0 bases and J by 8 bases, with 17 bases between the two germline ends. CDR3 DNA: TGTGCCAGCAGTGAAGCCCTAGGGAGGCCTTACGATGAGCAGTTCTTC. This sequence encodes CASSEALGRPYDEQFF.

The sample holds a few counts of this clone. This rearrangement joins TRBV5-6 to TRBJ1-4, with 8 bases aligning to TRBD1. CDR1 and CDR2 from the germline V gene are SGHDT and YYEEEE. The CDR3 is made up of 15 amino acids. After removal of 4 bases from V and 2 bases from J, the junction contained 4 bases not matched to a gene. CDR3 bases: TGTGCCAGCAGCCGACAGGGGATCACTAATGAAAAACTGTTTTTT. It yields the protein CASSRQGITNEKLFF.

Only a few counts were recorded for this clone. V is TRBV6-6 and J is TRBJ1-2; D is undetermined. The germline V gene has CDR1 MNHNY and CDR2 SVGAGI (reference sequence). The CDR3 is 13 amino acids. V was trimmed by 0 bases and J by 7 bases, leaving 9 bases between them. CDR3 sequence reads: CASSYSTSRGYTF. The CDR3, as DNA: TGTGCCAGCAGTTACTCGACGAGTCGTGGCTACACCTTC.